The 21 T cell receptor beta chains presented below share a single source sample, sequenced in a study of shared clonotypes between healthy human individuals. Data came from immunoSEQ multiplex PCR; TCRdb stores just in-frame clones and leaves some out. The profile shows 740,000 or so clones, around 73% of them singletons. Material: memory CD4+ T cells sorted from blood. Documented subset: CD45RA-negative fraction. These receptors came from a woman aged 25 to 39 in good health.

The chain links TRBV5-1 to TRBJ2-7, with D unresolved. V shed 1 base and J shed 4 bases, with 6 bases lying between them. The CDR3 covers 12 residues. CDR1 is SGHRS and CDR2 is YFSETQ in the germline V gene. The CDR3: CASSLWGYEQYF. The CDR3 DNA reads as TGCGCCAGCAGCTTGTGGGGTTACGAGCAGTACTTC. The whole variable domain, remainder taken from reference TRBV5-1 and TRBJ2-7, is KAGVTQTPRYLIKTRGQQVTLSCSPISGHRSVSWYQQTPGQGLQFLFEYFSETQRNKGNFPGRFSGRQFSNSRSEMNVSTLELGDSALYLCASSLWGYEQYFGPGTRLTVT.

This clone was seen only a few times. The gene calls are TRBV13 and TRBJ2-3; perhaps D is TRBD1 or TRBD2 (5 bases each). Germline V CDR1 and CDR2: PRHDT, FYEKMQ (reference sequence). Trimming shortened V by 5 bases and J by 4 bases, and 10 bases separated the two germline ends. The CDR3 spans 13 residues. CDR3 nucleotides: TGTGCCAGCAGCAAACGGGACGCAGATACGCAGTATTTT. The encoded protein is CASSKRDADTQYF.

Regarding this clone: Additional DNA sequences in this sample encode the identical CDR3. The V and J genes are TRBV2 and TRBJ2-3; TRBD1 aligns across 9 bases. The junction had 4 bases not matched to a gene; V was cut back by 6 bases and J by 0 bases. Looked up from germline, CDR1 is SNHLY and CDR2 is FYNNEI. The CDR3 is 15 amino acids. CDR3 loop: CASRAQGASTDTQYF. In DNA, the CDR3 is TGTGCCAGCAGGGCACAGGGGGCTAGCACAGATACGCAGTATTTT.

As to this clone: The sample holds other DNA sequences that translate to the same CDR3. The gene calls are TRBV27 and TRBJ2-7; possibly TRBD1 for D (6 bases). The germline V gene has CDR1 MNHEY and CDR2 SMNVEV (reference sequence). The CDR3 sequence is 13 residues long. Trimming pared 6 bases from V and 0 bases from J, leaving 9 bases between. CDR3 amino acids: CASRRQDSYEQYF. DNA of the CDR3: TGTGCCAGCAGGAGACAGGACTCCTACGAGCAGTACTTC.

The DNA for the CDR3 is TGTGCCAGCTCACCGGGACTAGTTTCCCACAATGAGCAGTTCTTC. This gives the protein CASSPGLVSHNEQFF. V usage is TRBV18 and J usage is TRBJ2-1; 8 bases map to TRBD2. Germline V CDR1 and CDR2: KGHSH, LQKENI. The CDR3 runs 15 residues. Unmatched junction bases numbered 6, after V lost 3 bases and J lost 5 bases.

This clone has a handful of counts. Other DNA sequences within the sample encode an identical CDR3. The chain couples TRBV27 to TRBJ2-7; possibly TRBD1 for D (6 bases). There are 14 residues in the CDR3. The ends were cut back, 3 bases at V and 2 bases at J, with 11 bases in the middle. Germline CDR1 is MNHEY and CDR2 is SMNVEV (reference sequence). The CDR3 loop is CASSFSQGPYEQYF. Here the CDR3 DNA reads TGTGCCAGCAGTTTCTCGCAGGGGCCCTACGAGCAGTACTTC.

The chain has TRBV18 and TRBJ2-3, with TRBD2 as a possible D gene (5 bases). The V end lost 2 bases, the J end lost 1 base, and 13 bases lay between the germline ends. The CDR3 is made up of 16 amino acids. The germline V gene encodes CDR1 KGHSH and CDR2 LQKENI. Written as DNA, the CDR3 is TGTGCCAGCTCACCATTGGGCCGGGAAGGCACAGATACGCAGTATTTT. Its translation: CASSPLGREGTDTQYF. The variable domain in full, with the rest retrieved from reference TRBV18 and TRBJ2-3, is NAGVMQNPRHLVRRRGQEARLRCSPMKGHSHVYWYRQLPEEGLKFMVYLQKENIIDESGMPKERFSAEFPKEGPSILRIQQVVRGDSAAYFCASSPLGREGTDTQYFGPGTRLTVL.

This chain links TRBV5-6 with TRBJ2-1; possibly TRBD1 for D (6 bases). V was pared by 3 bases and J by 7 bases, with 20 bases between. The CDR3 length is 16 residues. CDR1 and CDR2 (germline): SGHDT, YYEEEE. CDR3 DNA sequence: TGTGCCAGCAGCTCACCGACAGGAACGATCGTGAATGAGCAGTTCTTC. Protein sequence: CASSSPTGTIVNEQFF.

The chain recombines TRBV28 with TRBJ2-1; 11 bases fit TRBD1. V shed 3 bases and J 4 bases; nucleotides not matched to a gene: 5. This CDR3 is 16 amino acids long. Germline V lookup: CDR1 MDHEN, CDR2 SYDVKM. The CDR3 loop is CASSFPGTGGYNEQFF. The CDR3 DNA reads as TGTGCCAGCAGTTTCCCCGGGACAGGGGGATACAATGAGCAGTTCTTC.

V and J are TRBV7-8 and TRBJ2-7; D possibly corresponds to TRBD2 (5 bases). The CDR3 totals 17 residues. Trimming stripped 5 bases from V and 1 base from J, with 21 bases between. The germline V gene has CDR1 SGHVS and CDR2 FQNEAQ. CDR3 sequence: CASSPTFGGRLSYEQYF. CDR3 DNA sequence: TGTGCCAGCAGCCCAACCTTTGGAGGTCGACTTTCCTACGAGCAGTACTTC.

The chain has TRBV2 and TRBJ1-5, with 9 bases fitting TRBD1. The CDR3 covers 15 residues. Germline CDR1 is SNHLY and CDR2 is FYNNEI. V lost 7 bases to trimming and J lost 4 bases; unmatched junction nucleotides: 8. CDR3 amino acids: CASTATGGGNQPQHF. The CDR3, as DNA: TGTGCCAGCACAGCGACAGGGGGAGGAAATCAGCCCCAGCATTTT.

V is TRBV5-1 and J is TRBJ1-4; TRBD1 agrees at 11 bases. J lost 7 bases, V lost 6 bases, and 8 bases had no gene match. CDR1 and CDR2 (germline): SGHRS, YFSETQ. The CDR3 is 15 residues long. The CDR3: CASTLAGTGGEKLFF. CDR3 nucleotide sequence: TGCGCCAGCACCCTCGCCGGGACAGGGGGTGAAAAACTGTTTTTT.

The chain links TRBV5-6 to TRBJ2-7; weak D call: TRBD2 (5 bases). The germline V gene encodes CDR1 SGHDT and CDR2 YYEEEE. The CDR3 covers 16 residues. Trimming removed 1 base at V and 5 bases at J, with 19 bases between. CDR3 DNA sequence: TGTGCCAGCAGCTTGTTATTAATCGGGGAGCTCCACGAGCAGTACTTC. It codes for CASSLLLIGELHEQYF. The variable domain in full, with the rest retrieved from reference TRBV5-6 and TRBJ2-7, is DAGVTQSPTHLIKTRGQQVTLRCSPKSGHDTVSWYQQALGQGPQFIFQYYEEEERQRGNFPDRFSGHQFPNYSSELNVNALLLGDSALYLCASSLLLIGELHEQYFGPGTRLTVT.

The rearrangement uses TRBV19 and TRBJ1-2; D uncertain. The CDR3 length is 14 residues. Germline CDR1 is LNHDA and CDR2 is SQIVND (reference sequence). V was trimmed by 5 bases and J by 6 bases, leaving 16 bases between them. The CDR3 sequence is CASSAQRQANGYTF. CDR3 sequence (DNA): TGTGCCAGTAGTGCACAGCGGCAGGCGAATGGCTACACCTTC.

This sequence joins TRBV27 and TRBJ2-5; D is unclear. V dropped 1 base and J dropped 4 bases, with 10 bases sitting between them. The CDR3 has 14 amino acids. Germline V gene data show CDR1 as MNHEY and CDR2 as SMNVEV (reference sequence). In DNA form, the CDR3 reads TGTGCCAGCAGTTTATTCAAAGGGCGAGAGACCCAGTACTTC. Amino acids: CASSLFKGRETQYF.

The J gene is TRBJ2-7, the V gene TRBV7-9; 9 positions agree with TRBD2. Germline V gives CDR1 SEHNR, CDR2 FQNEAQ (reference sequence). The CDR3 has 15 residues. Unmatched junction bases numbered 5, after V lost 1 base and J lost 4 bases. The CDR3 is CASSLDSGSWYEQYF. Written as DNA, the CDR3 is TGTGCCAGCAGCTTAGATAGCGGGAGCTGGTACGAGCAGTACTTC.

A note on this clone: Since a much larger clone is just one base distant, this may be a read error. This sample also contains other DNA sequences that code for the same CDR3. The rearrangement links TRBV6-1 to TRBJ2-7; 10 nucleotides match TRBD2. The CDR3 sequence is 15 residues long. Looked up from germline, CDR1 is MNHNS and CDR2 is SASEGT. V trimming: 2 bases; J trimming: 0 bases; junction bases outside the gene matches: 1. The CDR3 region is CASSEPSGSSYEQYF. CDR3 in DNA: TGTGCCAGCAGTGAACCTAGCGGGAGCTCCTACGAGCAGTACTTC.

As DNA, the CDR3 is TGTGCCAGCAGCCCTTGGACTAGCGGGCGCACAGATACGCAGTATTTT. Its protein is CASSPWTSGRTDTQYF. The V and J genes are TRBV6-6 and TRBJ2-3; 11 bases are a match to TRBD2. The CDR3 spans 16 residues. The ends lost 6 bases at V and 1 base at J; junction bases unmatched: 6. From germline, CDR1 is MNHNY and CDR2 SVGAGI (reference sequence).

Of note for this clone: Other nucleotide sequences in the sample specify the same CDR3. The genes are TRBV5-1 and TRBJ2-2; TRBD2 is a possible D gene (6 bases). CDR1 is SGHRS and CDR2 is YFSETQ in the germline V gene. The CDR3 runs to 14 residues. V shed 4 bases and J shed 5 bases, with 12 bases lying between them. Here the CDR3 DNA reads TGCGCCAGCAGCCCGGGCGGGGAGACCGGGGAGCTGTTTTTT. This encodes CASSPGGETGELFF. Together with reference TRBV5-1 and TRBJ2-2, the CDR3 gives the full variable domain: KAGVTQTPRYLIKTRGQQVTLSCSPISGHRSVSWYQQTPGQGLQFLFEYFSETQRNKGNFPGRFSGRQFSNSRSEMNVSTLELGDSALYLCASSPGGETGELFFGEGSRLTVL.

CDR3: CASSLNRESPLHF. The CDR3 nucleotides read TGTGCCAGCAGCTTGAACAGGGAGTCACCCCTCCACTTT. The V call is TRBV7-2, the J call TRBJ1-6, with TRBD1 as a possible D gene (6 bases). Trimming took 3 bases from V and 10 from J, leaving 10 bases between them. CDR3 length: 13 residues. Per the germline V gene, CDR1 is SGHTA and CDR2 is FQGNSA.

J is TRBJ1-5 and V is TRBV30; D remains unclear. The CDR3 runs to 14 residues. CDR1 is GTSNPN, CDR2 SVGIG, per germline (reference sequence). V dropped 5 bases and J dropped 3 bases, with 14 bases sitting between them. The CDR3 is CAWGEQLLNQPQHF. CDR3 bases: TGTGCCTGGGGGGAACAGTTACTCAATCAGCCCCAGCATTTT.